This T cell receptor (beta chain) was obtained from a study of cytomegalovirus exposure and HLA in healthy donors. Study-wide context: Approximately 81% of 398 genotyped donors fell in the Caucasian-associated ancestry cluster. General observations from the study: The authors later linked a missense DCLRE1C variant to TCR beta V- and J-gene trimming. When a later analysis was performed, an Asian-associated ancestry cluster reportedly had fewer N-insertions than the approximately 690-donor mean.

Concerning this clone: Antigen specificity is unknown.

The PCR used 60 Vbeta and 13 Jbeta primers. The data were produced by immunoSEQ multiplex PCR, yet TCRdb's version contains in-frame clones alone and is incomplete. The sample comprises some 210,000 clones, about 85% of which are singletons, and around 9.6% rests with the top ten. The germline V and J ends were trimmed by 4 bases and 5 bases, with 12 bases remaining between them. Germline values: CDR1 SGHAT, CDR2 FQDESV (reference sequence). CDR3 length equals 14 residues. This sequence originates from a woman aged 45-60 years in good health and CMV-seropositive. V gene TRBV11-1 combines with J gene TRBJ2-4; TRBD2 is a possible D gene (6 bases). Source material: PBMCs. CDR3 sequence: CASSWGVEENIQYF. CDR3 in DNA: TGTGCCAGCAGCTGGGGGGTGGAGGAAAACATTCAGTACTTC.